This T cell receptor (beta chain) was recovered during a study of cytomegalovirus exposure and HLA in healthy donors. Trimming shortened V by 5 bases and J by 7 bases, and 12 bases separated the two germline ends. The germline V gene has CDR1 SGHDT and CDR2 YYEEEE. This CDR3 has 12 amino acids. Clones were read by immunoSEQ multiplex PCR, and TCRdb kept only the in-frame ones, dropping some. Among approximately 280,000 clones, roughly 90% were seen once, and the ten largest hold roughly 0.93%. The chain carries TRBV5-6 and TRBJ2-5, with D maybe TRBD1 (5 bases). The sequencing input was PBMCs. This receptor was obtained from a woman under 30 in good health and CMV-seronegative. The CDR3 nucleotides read TGTGCCAGCAGGGGGCACGAAGCGACCCAGTACTTC. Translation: CASRGHEATQYF.